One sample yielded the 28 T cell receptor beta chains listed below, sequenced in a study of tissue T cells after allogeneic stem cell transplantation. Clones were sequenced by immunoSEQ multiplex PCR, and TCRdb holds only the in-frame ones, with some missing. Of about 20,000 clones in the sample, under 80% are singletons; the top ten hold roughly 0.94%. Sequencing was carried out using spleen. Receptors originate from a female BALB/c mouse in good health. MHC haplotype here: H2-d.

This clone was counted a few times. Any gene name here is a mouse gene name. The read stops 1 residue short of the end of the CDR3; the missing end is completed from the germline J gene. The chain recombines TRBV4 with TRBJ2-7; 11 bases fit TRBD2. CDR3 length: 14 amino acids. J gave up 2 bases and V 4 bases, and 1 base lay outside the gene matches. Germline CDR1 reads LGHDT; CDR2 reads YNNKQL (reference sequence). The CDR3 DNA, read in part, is TGTGCCAGCAGCTTGGGACTGGGGGCCTATGAACAGTAC. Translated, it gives CASSLGLGAYEQY. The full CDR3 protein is CASSLGLGAYEQYF.

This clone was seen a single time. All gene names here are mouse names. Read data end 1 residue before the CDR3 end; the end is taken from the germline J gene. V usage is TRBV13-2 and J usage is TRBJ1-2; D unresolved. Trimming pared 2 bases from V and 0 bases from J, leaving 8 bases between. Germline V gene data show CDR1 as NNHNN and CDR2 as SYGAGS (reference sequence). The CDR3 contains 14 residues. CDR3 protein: CASGEGHANSDYTF. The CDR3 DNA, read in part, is TGTGCCAGCGGTGAAGGGCATGCAAACTCCGACTACACC.

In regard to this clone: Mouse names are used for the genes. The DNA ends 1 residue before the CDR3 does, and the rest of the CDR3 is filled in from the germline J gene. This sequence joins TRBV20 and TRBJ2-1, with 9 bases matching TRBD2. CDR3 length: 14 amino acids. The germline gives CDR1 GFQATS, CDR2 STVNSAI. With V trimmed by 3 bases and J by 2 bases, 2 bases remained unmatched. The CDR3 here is CGASPGGDYAEQFF. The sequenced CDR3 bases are TGTGGTGCTAGTCCTGGGGGGGACTATGCTGAGCAGTTC.

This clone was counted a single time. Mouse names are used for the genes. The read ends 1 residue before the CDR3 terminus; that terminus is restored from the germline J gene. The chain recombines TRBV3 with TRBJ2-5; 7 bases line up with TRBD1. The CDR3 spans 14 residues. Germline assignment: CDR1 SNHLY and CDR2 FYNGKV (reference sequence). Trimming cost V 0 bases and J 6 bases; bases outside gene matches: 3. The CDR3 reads CASSLAARGDTQYF. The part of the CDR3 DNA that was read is TGTGCCAGCAGCTTAGCCGCCAGGGGGGACACCCAGTAC.

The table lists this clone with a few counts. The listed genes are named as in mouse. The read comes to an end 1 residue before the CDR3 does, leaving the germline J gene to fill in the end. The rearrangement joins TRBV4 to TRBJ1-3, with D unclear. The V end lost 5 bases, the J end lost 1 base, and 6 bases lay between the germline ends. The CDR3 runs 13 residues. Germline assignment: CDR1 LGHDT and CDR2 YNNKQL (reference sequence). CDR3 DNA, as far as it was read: TGTGCCAGCAGCCGGGAGTCTGGAAATACGCTCTAT. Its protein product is CASSRESGNTLY. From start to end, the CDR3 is CASSRESGNTLYF.

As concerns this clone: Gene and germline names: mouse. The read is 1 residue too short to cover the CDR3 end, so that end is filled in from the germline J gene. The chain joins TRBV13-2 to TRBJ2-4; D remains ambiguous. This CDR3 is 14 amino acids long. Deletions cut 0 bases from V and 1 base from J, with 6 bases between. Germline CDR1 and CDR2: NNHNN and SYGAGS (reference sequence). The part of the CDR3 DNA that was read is TGTGCCAGCGGTGATGGGCTGGGTCAAAACACCTTGTAC. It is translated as CASGDGLGQNTLY. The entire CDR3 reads CASGDGLGQNTLYF.

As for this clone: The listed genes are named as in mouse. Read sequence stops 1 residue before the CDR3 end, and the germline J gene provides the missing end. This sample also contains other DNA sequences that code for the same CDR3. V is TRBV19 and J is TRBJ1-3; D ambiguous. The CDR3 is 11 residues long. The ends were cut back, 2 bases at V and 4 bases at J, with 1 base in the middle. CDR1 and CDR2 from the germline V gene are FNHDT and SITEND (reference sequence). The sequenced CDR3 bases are TGTGCCAGCAGTATCGGAAATACGCTCTAT. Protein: CASSIGNTLY. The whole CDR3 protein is CASSIGNTLYF. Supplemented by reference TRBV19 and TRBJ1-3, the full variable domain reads GGIITQTPKFLIGQEGQKLTLKCQQNFNHDTMYWYRQDSGKGLRLIYYSITENDLQKGDLSEGYDASREKKSSFSLTVTSAQKNEMAVFLCASSIGNTLYFGEGSRLIVV.

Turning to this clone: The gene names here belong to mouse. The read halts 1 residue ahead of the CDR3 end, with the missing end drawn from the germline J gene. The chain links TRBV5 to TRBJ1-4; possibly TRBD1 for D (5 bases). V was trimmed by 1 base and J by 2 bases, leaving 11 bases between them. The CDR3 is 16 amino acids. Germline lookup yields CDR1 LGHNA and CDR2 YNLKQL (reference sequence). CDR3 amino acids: CASSQAPDTSNERLFF. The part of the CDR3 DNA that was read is TGTGCCAGCAGCCAAGCCCCGGACACGTCCAACGAAAGATTATTT.

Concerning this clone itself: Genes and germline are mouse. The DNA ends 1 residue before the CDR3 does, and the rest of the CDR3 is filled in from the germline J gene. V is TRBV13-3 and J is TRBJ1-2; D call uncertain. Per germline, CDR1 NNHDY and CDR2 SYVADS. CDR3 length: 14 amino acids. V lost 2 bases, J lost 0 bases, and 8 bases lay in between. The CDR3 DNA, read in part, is TGTGCCAGCAGTGAGGGCAGGCCAAACTCCGACTACACC. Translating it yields CASSEGRPNSDYT. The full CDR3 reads CASSEGRPNSDYTF.

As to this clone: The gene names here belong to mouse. The CDR3 spells CASTSPGQNQNTLYF. CDR3 DNA (partial): TGTGCCAGCACCTCTCCGGGACAAAATCAAAACACCTTGTAC. The chain combines TRBV19 with TRBJ2-4, with a weak D call TRBD1 (6 bases). The read stops 1 residue short of the end of the CDR3; the missing end is completed from the germline J gene. Germline CDR1 is FNHDT and CDR2 is SITEND (reference sequence). The CDR3 totals 15 residues. V was clipped by 6 bases and J by 2 bases, with 16 bases between them. Filled out from reference TRBV19 and TRBJ2-4, the complete variable domain reads GGIITQTPKFLIGQEGQKLTLKCQQNFNHDTMYWYRQDSGKGLRLIYYSITENDLQKGDLSEGYDASREKKSSFSLTVTSAQKNEMAVFLCASTSPGQNQNTLYFGAGTRLSVL.

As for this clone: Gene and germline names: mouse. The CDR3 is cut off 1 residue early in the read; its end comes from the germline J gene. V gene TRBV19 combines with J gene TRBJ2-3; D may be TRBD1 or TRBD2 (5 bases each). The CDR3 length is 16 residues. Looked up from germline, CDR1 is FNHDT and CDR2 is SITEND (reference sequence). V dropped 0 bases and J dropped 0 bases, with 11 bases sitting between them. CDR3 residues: CASSIVGATSAETLYF. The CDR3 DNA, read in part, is TGTGCCAGCAGTATAGTCGGGGCGACTAGTGCAGAAACGCTGTAT.

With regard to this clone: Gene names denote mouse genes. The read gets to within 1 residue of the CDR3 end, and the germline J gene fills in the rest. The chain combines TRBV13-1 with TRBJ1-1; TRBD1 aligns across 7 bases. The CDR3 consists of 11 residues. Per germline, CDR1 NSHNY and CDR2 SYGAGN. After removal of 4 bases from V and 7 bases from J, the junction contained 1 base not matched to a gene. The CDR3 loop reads CASSWDREVFF. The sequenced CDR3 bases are TGTGCCAGCAGTTGGGACAGAGAAGTCTTC.

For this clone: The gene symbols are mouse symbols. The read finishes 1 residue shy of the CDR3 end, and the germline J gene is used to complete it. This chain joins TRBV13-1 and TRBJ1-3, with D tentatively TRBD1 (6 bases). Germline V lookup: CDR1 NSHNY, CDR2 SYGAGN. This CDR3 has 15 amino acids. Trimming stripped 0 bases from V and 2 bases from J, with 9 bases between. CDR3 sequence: CASSDEGGPGNTLYF. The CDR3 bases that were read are TGTGCCAGCAGTGATGAGGGGGGGCCTGGAAATACGCTCTAT.

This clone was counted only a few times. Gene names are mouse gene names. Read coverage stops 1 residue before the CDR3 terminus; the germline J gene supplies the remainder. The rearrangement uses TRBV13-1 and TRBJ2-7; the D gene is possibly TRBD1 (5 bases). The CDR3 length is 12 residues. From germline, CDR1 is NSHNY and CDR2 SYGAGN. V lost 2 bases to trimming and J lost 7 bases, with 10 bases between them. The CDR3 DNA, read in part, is TGTGCCAGCAGTGAGGCAGGGAGGGAACAGTAC. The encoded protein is CASSEAGREQY. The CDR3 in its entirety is CASSEAGREQYF.

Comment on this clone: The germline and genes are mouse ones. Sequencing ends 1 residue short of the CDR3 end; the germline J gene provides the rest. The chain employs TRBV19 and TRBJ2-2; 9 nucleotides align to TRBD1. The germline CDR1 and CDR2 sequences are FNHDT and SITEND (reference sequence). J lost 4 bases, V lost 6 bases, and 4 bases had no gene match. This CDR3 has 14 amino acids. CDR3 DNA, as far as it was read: TGTGCCAGCACCCGACAGGGGGGCACCGGGCAGCTCTAC. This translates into CASTRQGGTGQLY. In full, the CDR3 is CASTRQGGTGQLYF.

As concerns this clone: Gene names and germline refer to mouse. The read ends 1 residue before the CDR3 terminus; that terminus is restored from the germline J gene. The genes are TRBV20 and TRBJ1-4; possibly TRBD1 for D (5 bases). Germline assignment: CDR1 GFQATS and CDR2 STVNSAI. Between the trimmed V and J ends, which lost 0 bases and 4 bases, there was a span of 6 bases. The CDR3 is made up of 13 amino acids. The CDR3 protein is CGARDRVNERLFF. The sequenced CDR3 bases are TGTGGTGCTAGGGACAGGGTCAACGAAAGATTATTT.

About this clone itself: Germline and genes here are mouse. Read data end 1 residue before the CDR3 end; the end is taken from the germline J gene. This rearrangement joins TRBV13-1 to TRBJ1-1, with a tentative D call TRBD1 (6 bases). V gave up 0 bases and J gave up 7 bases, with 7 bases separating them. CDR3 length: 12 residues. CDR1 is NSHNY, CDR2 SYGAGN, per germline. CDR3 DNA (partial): TGTGCCAGCAGTGATGAACAGGGAGAAGTCTTC. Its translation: CASSDEQGEVF. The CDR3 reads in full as CASSDEQGEVFF.

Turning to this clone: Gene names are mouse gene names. The sequenced part of the CDR3 DNA is TGTGCCAGCAGTGATGGGGAAGCTGAGCAGTTC. The encoded protein is CASSDGEAEQF. The CDR3 in full is CASSDGEAEQFF. The rearrangement uses TRBV13-1 and TRBJ2-1, with D unresolved. Read data end 1 residue before the CDR3 end; the end is taken from the germline J gene. V was clipped by 0 bases and J by 7 bases, with 5 bases between them. CDR1 is NSHNY and CDR2 is SYGAGN in the germline V gene. CDR3 length: 12 residues.

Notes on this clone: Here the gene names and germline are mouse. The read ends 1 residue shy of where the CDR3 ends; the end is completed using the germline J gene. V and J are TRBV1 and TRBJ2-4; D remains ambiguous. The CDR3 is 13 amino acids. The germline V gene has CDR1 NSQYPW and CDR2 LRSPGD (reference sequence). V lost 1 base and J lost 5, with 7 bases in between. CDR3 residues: CTCSAGAVNTLYF. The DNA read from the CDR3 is TGCACCTGCAGTGCAGGAGCAGTAAACACCTTGTAC. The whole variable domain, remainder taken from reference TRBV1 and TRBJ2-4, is VTLLEQNPRWRLVPRGQAVNLRCILKNSQYPWMSWYQQDLQKQLQWLFTLRSPGDKEVKSLPGADYLATRVTDTELRLQVANMSQGRTLYCTCSAGAVNTLYFGAGTRLSVL.

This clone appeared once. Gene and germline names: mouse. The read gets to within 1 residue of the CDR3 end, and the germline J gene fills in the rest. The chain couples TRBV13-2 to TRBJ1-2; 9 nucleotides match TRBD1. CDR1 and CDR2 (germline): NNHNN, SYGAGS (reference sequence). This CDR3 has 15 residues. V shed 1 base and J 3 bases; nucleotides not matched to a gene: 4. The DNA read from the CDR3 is TGTGCCAGCGGTGATAGACAGGGGGTGGACTCCGACTACACC. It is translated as CASGDRQGVDSDYT. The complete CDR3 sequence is CASGDRQGVDSDYTF.

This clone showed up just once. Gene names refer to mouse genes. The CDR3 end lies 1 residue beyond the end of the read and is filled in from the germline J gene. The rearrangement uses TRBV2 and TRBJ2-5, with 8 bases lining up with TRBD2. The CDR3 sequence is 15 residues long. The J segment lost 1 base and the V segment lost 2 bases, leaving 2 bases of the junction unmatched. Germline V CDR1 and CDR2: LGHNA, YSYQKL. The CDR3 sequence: CASSQPWGDQDTQYF. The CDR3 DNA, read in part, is TGTGCCAGCAGCCAACCCTGGGGGGACCAAGACACCCAGTAC.

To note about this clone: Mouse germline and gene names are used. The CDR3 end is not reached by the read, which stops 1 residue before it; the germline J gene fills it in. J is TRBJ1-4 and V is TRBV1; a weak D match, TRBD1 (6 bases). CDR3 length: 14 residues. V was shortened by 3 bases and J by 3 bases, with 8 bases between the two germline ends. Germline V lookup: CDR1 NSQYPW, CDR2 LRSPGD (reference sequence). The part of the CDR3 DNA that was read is TGCACCTGCAGTGCCAGGGGAGCCAACGAAAGATTATTT. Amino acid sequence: CTCSARGANERLF. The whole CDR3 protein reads CTCSARGANERLFF.

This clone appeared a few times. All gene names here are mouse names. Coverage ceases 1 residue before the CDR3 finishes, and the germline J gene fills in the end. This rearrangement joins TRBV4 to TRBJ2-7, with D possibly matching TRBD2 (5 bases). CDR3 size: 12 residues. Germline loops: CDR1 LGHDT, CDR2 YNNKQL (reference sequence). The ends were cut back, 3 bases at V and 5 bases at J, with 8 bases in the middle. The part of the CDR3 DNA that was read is TGTGCCAGCAGCTACGCTGGGAATGAACAGTAC. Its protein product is CASSYAGNEQY. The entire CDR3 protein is CASSYAGNEQYF.

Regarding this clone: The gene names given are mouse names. The CDR3 spells CASGTGLGDNQDTQYF. The covered CDR3 bases are TGTGCCAGCGGGACGGGACTGGGGGATAACCAAGACACCCAGTAC. The chain links TRBV13-2 to TRBJ2-5; 11 bases are a match to TRBD2. The observed sequence ends 1 residue before the CDR3 terminus, with the missing tail filled in from the germline J gene. The CDR3 has 16 amino acids. With V trimmed by 5 bases and J by 0 bases, 5 bases remained unmatched. CDR1 is NNHNN and CDR2 is SYGAGS in the germline V gene (reference sequence).

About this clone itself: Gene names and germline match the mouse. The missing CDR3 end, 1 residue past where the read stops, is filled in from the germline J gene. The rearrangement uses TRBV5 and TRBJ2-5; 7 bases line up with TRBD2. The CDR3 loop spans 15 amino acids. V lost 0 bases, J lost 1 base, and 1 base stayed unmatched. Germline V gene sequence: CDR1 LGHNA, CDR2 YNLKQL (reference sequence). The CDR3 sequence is CASSQDLGDQDTQYF. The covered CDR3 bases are TGTGCCAGCAGCCAAGATCTGGGGGACCAAGACACCCAGTAC.

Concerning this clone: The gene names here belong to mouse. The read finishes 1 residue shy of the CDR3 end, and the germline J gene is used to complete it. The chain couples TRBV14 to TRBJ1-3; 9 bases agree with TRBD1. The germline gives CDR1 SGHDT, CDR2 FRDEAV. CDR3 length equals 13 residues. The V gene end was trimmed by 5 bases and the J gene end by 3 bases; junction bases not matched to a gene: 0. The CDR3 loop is CASRDRGGNTLYF. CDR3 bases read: TGTGCCAGCAGGGACAGGGGTGGAAATACGCTCTAT.

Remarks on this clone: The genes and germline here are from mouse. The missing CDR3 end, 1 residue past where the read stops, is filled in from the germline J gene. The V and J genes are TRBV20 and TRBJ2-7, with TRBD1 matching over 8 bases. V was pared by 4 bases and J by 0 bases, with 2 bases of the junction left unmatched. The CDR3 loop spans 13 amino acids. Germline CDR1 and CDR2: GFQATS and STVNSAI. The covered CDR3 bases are TGTGGTGCTAACAGGGGGAGCTCCTATGAACAGTAC. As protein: CGANRGSSYEQY. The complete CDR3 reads CGANRGSSYEQYF.

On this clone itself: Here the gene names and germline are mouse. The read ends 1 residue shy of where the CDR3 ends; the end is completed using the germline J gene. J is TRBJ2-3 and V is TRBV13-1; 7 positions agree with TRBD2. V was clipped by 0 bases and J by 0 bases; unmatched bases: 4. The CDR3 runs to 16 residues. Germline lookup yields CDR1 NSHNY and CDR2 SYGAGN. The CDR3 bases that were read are TGTGCCAGCAGTGATGCAGACTGGGCTAGTGCAGAAACGCTGTAT. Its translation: CASSDADWASAETLY. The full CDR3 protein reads CASSDADWASAETLYF.